This T cell receptor beta chain appears in the sequencing data of a study of identical twins. Findings and limits, study-wide: The study drew conclusions from cross-sectional statistical analysis, not from following the same donors.

Germline CDR1 reads PRHDT; CDR2 reads FYEKMQ (reference sequence). The V and J ends lost 0 bases and 5 bases, in that order; junction bases with no gene match: 7. The CDR3 length is 15 residues. On this clonotype: What it binds is not known.

TCRdb used MiXCR to reprocess the 5' RACE reads, holding one entry per CDR3 protein. This sample has some 690,000 distinct CDR3 sequences, with 20% to 25% found just once. This same sample was also taken into another study, of T cells expressing NK-cell markers. That publication notes: Out of eight donors sequenced, seven tested HCMV-seropositive and the remaining one seronegative. Each of about six donors carried dominant NKG2C+ clonotypes accounting for about 1.0-8% of CD8+ T cells. Several donors likewise had their CD3+CD56-NKG2C+ fraction led by these clonotypes.

Specimen: PBMCs. The sequence derives from a woman between 18 and 29 years old in good health. The chain uses TRBV13 and TRBJ2-7; 7 bases line up with TRBD2. CDR3 amino acids: CASSLGEAGLNEQYF. DNA of the CDR3: TGTGCCAGCAGCTTAGGCGAAGCGGGGTTAAACGAGCAGTACTTC.